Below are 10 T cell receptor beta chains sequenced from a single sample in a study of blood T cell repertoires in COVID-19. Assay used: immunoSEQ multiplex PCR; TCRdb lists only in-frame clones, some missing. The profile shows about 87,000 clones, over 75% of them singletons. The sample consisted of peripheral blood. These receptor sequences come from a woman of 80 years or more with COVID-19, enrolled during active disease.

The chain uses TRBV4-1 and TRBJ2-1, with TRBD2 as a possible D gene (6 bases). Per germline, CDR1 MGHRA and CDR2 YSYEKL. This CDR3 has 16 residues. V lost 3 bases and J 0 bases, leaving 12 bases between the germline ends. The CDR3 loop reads CASSQASASSYNEQFF. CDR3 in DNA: TGCGCCAGCAGCCAGGCTAGCGCCAGCTCCTACAATGAGCAGTTCTTC.

This chain's CDR3 is CASSPREVLDGYTF. DNA for the CDR3: TGCGCCAGCAGCCCCCGGGAGGTCCTGGATGGCTACACCTTC. The chain has TRBV4-1 and TRBJ1-2, with D unclear. The CDR3 is made up of 14 amino acids. The V end was cut by 4 bases, the J end by 6 bases, with 15 bases between. Germline V gives CDR1 MGHRA, CDR2 YSYEKL.

The CDR3 sequence: CASSFWGQGFEETQYF. CDR3 sequence (DNA): TGCGCCAGCAGCTTTTGGGGACAGGGGTTCGAGGAGACCCAGTACTTC. The chain uses TRBV5-1 and TRBJ2-5, with 10 bases lining up with TRBD1. V dropped 2 bases and J dropped 5; count of bases not matched to a gene: 9. Germline V CDR1 and CDR2: SGHRS, YFSETQ. The CDR3 has 16 residues.

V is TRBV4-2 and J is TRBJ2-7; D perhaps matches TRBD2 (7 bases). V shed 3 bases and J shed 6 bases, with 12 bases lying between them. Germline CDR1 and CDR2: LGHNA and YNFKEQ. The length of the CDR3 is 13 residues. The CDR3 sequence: CASSQGGQGEQYF. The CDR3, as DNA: TGTGCCAGCAGCCAGGGGGGGCAGGGCGAGCAGTACTTC.

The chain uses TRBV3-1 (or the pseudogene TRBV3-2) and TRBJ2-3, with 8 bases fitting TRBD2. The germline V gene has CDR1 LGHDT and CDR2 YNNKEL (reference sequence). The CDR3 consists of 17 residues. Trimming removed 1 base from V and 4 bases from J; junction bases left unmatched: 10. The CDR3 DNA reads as TGTGCCAGCAGCCAAGTGCTTAGCGGGACCAGGGCAGATACGCAGTATTTT. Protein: CASSQVLSGTRADTQYF.

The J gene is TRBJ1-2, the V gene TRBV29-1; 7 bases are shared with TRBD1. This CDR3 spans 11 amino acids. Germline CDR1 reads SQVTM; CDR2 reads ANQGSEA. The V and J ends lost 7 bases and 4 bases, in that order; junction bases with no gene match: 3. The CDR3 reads CSAGDSYGYTF. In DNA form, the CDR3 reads TGCAGCGCGGGGGACAGCTATGGCTACACCTTC. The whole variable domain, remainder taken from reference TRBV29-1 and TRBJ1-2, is SAVISQKPSRDICQRGTSLTIQCQVDSQVTMMFWYRQQPGQSLTLIATANQGSEATYESGFVIDKFPISRPNLTFSTLTVSNMSPEDSSIYLCSAGDSYGYTFGSGTRLTVV.

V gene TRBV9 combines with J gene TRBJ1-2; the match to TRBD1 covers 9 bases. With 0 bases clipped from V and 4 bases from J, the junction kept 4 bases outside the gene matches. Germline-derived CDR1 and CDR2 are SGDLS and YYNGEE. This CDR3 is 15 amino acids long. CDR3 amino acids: CASSVAPDRGYGYTF. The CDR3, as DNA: TGTGCCAGCAGCGTAGCTCCGGACAGGGGCTATGGCTACACCTTC.

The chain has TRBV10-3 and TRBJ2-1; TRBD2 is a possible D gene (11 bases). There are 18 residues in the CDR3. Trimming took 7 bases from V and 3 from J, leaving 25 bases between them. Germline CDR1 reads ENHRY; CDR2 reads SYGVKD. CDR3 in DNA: TGTGCCATCACCCGGACAGGGGGGACTAGCGGTATCTACAATGAGCAGTTCTTC. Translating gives CAITRTGGTSGIYNEQFF.

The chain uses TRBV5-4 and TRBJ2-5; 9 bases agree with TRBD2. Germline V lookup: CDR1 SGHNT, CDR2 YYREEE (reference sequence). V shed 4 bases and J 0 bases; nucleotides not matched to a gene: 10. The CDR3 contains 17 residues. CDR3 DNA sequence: TGTGCCAGCAGCACAAGGCGGGGGGGCAACTACCAAGAGACCCAGTACTTC. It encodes CASSTRRGGNYQETQYF.

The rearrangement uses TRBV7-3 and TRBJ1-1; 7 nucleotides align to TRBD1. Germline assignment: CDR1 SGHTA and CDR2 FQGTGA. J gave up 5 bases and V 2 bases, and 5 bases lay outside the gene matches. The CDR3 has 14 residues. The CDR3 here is CASSLQGVGTEAFF. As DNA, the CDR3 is TGTGCCAGCAGCTTACAGGGGGTAGGGACTGAAGCTTTCTTT.